The source of this T cell receptor (beta chain) is a study of blood T cell repertoires in COVID-19 (dated by TCRdb to the early 2020s). Regarding the complete study: Samples covering the acute and convalescent phases of COVID-19 were provided by collaborators in the United States, Italy and Spain. The material from the prospective study consisted of cDNA or gDNA derived from T cells, B-cell-depleted T cells, or PBMCs. Subjects who had been exposed to COVID-19, were actively infected with it, or had recovered from it provided the deeply sampled blood TCRbeta repertoires that made up the dataset. The repertoires were made available in a free public database intended to serve as a resource for research on the immune response to SARS-CoV-2. The samples were drawn from two sources: the first 160 participants of the ongoing ImmuneRACE study, and 1,200 or so subjects contributed by 6 global collaborators. A de-identified subject ID, COVID-19 status, age in years and sex were almost always included in the sample metadata. Where available, HLA class I and class II types were taken from metadata supplied by the sample provider and were not determined by assay-based typing.

Concerning this clone: Its antigen specificity is not known. Base qualities are missing; no much larger clone stands one base away.

Collaborating institutions collected whole blood in K2EDTA tubes following their own protocols. For TCRbeta analysis, collaborators shipped samples as frozen whole blood, isolated PBMCs, or DNA extracted from either of those sample types. General findings and caveats noted by the study authors: How much clinical and demographic metadata was included differed by source and by participant, and the metadata was provided uncurated.

CDR1 is given as LNHNV and CDR2 as YYDKDF, both from the germline V gene (reference sequence). From its cysteine to its phenylalanine, the CDR3 spans 15 amino acids. The retained sequence is limited to the CDR3, 45 bases, with the frame set at the first base. Here V drops 4 bases and J drops 5 bases, and the junction holds 9 bases not matched to any gene. TCRbeta CDR3 regions were amplified from genomic DNA by means of the immunoSEQ Assay, a bias-controlled multiplex PCR. The paper's processing steps were these. Nucleated cell counts per sample were estimated from amplification of reference gene primers within the assay. Sequence reads were collapsed and filtered to measure the absolute abundance of every unique TCRbeta CDR3 rearrangement. Productive Simpson clonality was computed per sample as the square root of Simpson's diversity index over productive rearrangements. TCRdb provides this immuneACCESS table in a form limited to in-frame rearrangements. Some clones are lacking; in checked studies, under half of them reflect an unresolved V gene, and why the rest are absent is not known. That table is the source of V, J and clone size, and D and trimming were worked out from the DNA. In all, the sample holds 85,000 to 130,000 clones, and approximately 87% of those were seen once. The ten largest account for around 15% of the sample.

The rearranged segments are TRBV15 and TRBJ2-7, with 9 bases in between that match TRBD1. This sequence was found in a man over 45 with acute or convalescent COVID-19. Sequencing used peripheral blood. The base sequence is TGTGCCACCAGCATCGACAGGGGGAGCTATAACGAGCAGTACTTC. Its protein product is CATSIDRGSYNEQYF.